A single sample is the source of the 21 T cell receptor beta chains below, sequenced in a study of blood T cell repertoires in COVID-19. Repertoires were generated with immunoSEQ multiplex PCR, while TCRdb's copy carries only in-frame clones and drops some. This table has over 120,000 clones, about 87% appearing once. The sample consisted of peripheral blood. These receptors originate from a human donor in a cohort sampled during active COVID-19.

The chain links TRBV4-1 to TRBJ2-5; 10 bases are shared with TRBD1. This CDR3 spans 18 amino acids. Germline loops: CDR1 MGHRA, CDR2 YSYEKL. V gave up 0 bases and J gave up 5 bases; unmatched junction bases: 12. The CDR3 loop is CASSQDLTGGFGRETQYF. The CDR3 nucleotides are TGCGCCAGCAGCCAAGATCTGACAGGGGGCTTCGGTCGGGAGACCCAGTACTTC.

The V and J genes are TRBV6-6 and TRBJ2-3; 9 bases are shared with TRBD2. V shed 8 bases, J shed 4 bases, and the junction held 10 bases outside the gene matches. The CDR3 has 15 amino acids. Per the germline V gene, CDR1 is MNHNY and CDR2 is SVGAGI (reference sequence). The CDR3 reads CASGSGLAGSDTQYF. The CDR3 DNA reads TGTGCCAGCGGCAGTGGCCTAGCGGGGTCAGATACGCAGTATTTT.

The V call is TRBV11-3, the J call TRBJ1-2; 7 bases fit TRBD1. Losses at the gene ends were 5 bases for V and 6 bases for J; bases not matched to a gene: 3. Germline assignment: CDR1 SGHNT and CDR2 YENEEA. The CDR3 sequence is 12 residues long. The CDR3 bases are TGTGCCAGCAGCCGTGGGACAGATGGCTACACCTTC. Translation: CASSRGTDGYTF. The complete variable domain, with remaining parts taken from reference TRBV11-3 and TRBJ1-2, reads EAGVVQSPRYKIIEKKQPVAFWCNPISGHNTLYWYLQNLGQGPELLIRYENEEAVDDSQLPKDRFSAERLKGVDSTLKIQPAELGDSAVYLCASSRGTDGYTFGSGTRLTVV.

The chain couples TRBV9 to TRBJ2-1; 11 bases line up with TRBD2. Trimming cost V 0 bases and J 4 bases; bases outside gene matches: 3. CDR1 and CDR2 from the germline V gene are SGDLS and YYNGEE. The CDR3 extends over 16 amino acids. CDR3 DNA: TGTGCCAGCAGCGTAGAAGGACTAGCGGGTTACAATGAGCAGTTCTTC. As protein: CASSVEGLAGYNEQFF.

V and J are TRBV3-1 (or the pseudogene TRBV3-2) and TRBJ1-3, with D perhaps TRBD1 (6 bases). The CDR3 is 21 residues long. Trimming pared 4 bases from V and 8 bases from J, leaving 36 bases between. Germline loops: CDR1 LGHDT, CDR2 YNNKEL (reference sequence). CDR3 coding DNA: TGTGCCAGCAGCCCCGTGCCCATGACAGGCCGACCAAAAGTCGTGCAGGACACCATATATTTT. It encodes CASSPVPMTGRPKVVQDTIYF.

The chain employs TRBV11-2 and TRBJ1-2, with D unclear. The CDR3 is 16 amino acids. CDR1 SGHAT and CDR2 FQNNGV come from the germline V gene. Trimming pared 1 base from V and 1 base from J, leaving 13 bases between. The DNA of the CDR3 is TGTGCCAGCAGCTTAGTTGCCGAGCGCAATAACTATGGCTACACCTTC. Its protein is CASSLVAERNNYGYTF. The full variable domain, completed using reference TRBV11-2 and TRBJ1-2, is EAGVAQSPRYKIIEKRQSVAFWCNPISGHATLYWYQQILGQGPKLLIQFQNNGVVDDSQLPKDRFSAERLKGVDSTLKIQPAKLEDSAVYLCASSLVAERNNYGYTFGSGTRLTVV.

The chain links TRBV2 to TRBJ1-6; 8 nucleotides agree with TRBD1. This CDR3 spans 14 amino acids. Trimming cost V 6 bases and J 8 bases; bases outside gene matches: 6. In germline, CDR1 is SNHLY, CDR2 FYNNEI. The CDR3 bases are TGTGCCAGCAGGCTCGACAGGGGTGATTCACCCCTCCACTTT. It translates to CASRLDRGDSPLHF.

On this clone itself: Additional DNA sequences in this sample encode the identical CDR3. The rearrangement links TRBV4-1 to TRBJ1-1; possibly TRBD1 for D (5 bases). Trimming shortened V by 0 bases and J by 2 bases, and 10 bases separated the two germline ends. Germline V gene lookup returns CDR1 MGHRA and CDR2 YSYEKL. This CDR3 spans 15 amino acids. The CDR3 loop is CASSQDLRGNTEAFF. CDR3 nucleotides: TGCGCCAGCAGCCAAGATCTAAGGGGTAACACTGAAGCTTTCTTT.

This chain links TRBV25-1 with TRBJ2-1; perhaps TRBD1 as D (6 bases). Germline loops: CDR1 MGHDK, CDR2 SYGVNS. Trimming removed 8 bases from V and 2 bases from J, with 13 bases in between. CDR3 size: 14 residues. CDR3 sequence: CASLGQLPYNEQFF. Here the CDR3 DNA reads TGTGCCAGCCTAGGACAGCTACCCTACAATGAGCAGTTCTTC.

This sequence joins TRBV7-2 and TRBJ2-2; the match to TRBD2 covers 10 bases. Germline V gene sequence: CDR1 SGHTA, CDR2 FQGNSA. Unmatched junction bases numbered 12, after V lost 0 bases and J lost 5 bases. The CDR3 is made up of 19 amino acids. The CDR3 is CASSLALLAGPRGTGELFF. The CDR3 DNA reads TGTGCCAGCAGCTTAGCGCTACTAGCGGGGCCTCGGGGGACCGGGGAGCTGTTTTTT. The full variable domain, its missing parts supplied by reference TRBV7-2 and TRBJ2-2, is GAGVSQSPSNKVTEKGKDVELRCDPISGHTALYWYRQSLGQGLEFLIYFQGNSAPDKSGLPSDRFSAERTGGSVSTLTIQRTQQEDSAVYLCASSLALLAGPRGTGELFFGEGSRLTVL.

CDR3 coding DNA: TGTGCTAGTGGTTTGGTACTTTCCGGGGCTGGGGCCAACGTCCTGACTTTC. This gives the protein CASGLVLSGAGANVLTF. V and J are TRBV12-5 and TRBJ2-6; tentative D call: TRBD2 (5 bases). V was trimmed by 0 bases and J by 2 bases, leaving 11 bases between them. The length of the CDR3 is 17 residues. The germline CDR1 and CDR2 sequences are LGHNT and FRNRAP.

The chain is built from TRBV18 and TRBJ1-4; TRBD1 is a possible D gene (6 bases). CDR1 is KGHSH, CDR2 LQKENI, per germline. V shed 3 bases and J shed 8 bases, with 13 bases lying between them. The CDR3 is 14 residues long. In nucleotides, the CDR3 is TGTGCCAGCTCACCGACAGGCCCAGGGGAAAAACTGTTTTTT. Protein product: CASSPTGPGEKLFF.

The chain joins TRBV11-3 to TRBJ1-2; 9 bases match TRBD1. CDR1 and CDR2 from the germline V gene are SGHNT and YENEEA. Trimming cost V 3 bases and J 2 bases; bases outside gene matches: 10. CDR3 length: 17 amino acids. The CDR3, as DNA: TGTGCCAGCAGCTTCGGGGGGACAGGGAATTCAAACTATGGCTACACCTTC. Its protein product is CASSFGGTGNSNYGYTF.

The chain couples TRBV11-3 to TRBJ2-3; 9 bases are a match to TRBD2. The CDR3 contains 16 residues. Losses at the gene ends were 3 bases for V and 0 bases for J; bases not matched to a gene: 4. The V gene's germline CDR1 is SGHNT and CDR2 YENEEA. CDR3 DNA sequence: TGTGCCAGCAGCTTCCGGCGGGGGGGGAGCACAGATACGCAGTATTTT. It codes for CASSFRRGGSTDTQYF.

DNA of the CDR3: TGCGCCAGCAGCCTTGTGGGACAGGGGGCGGGAGAAAAACTGTTTTTT. Translating gives CASSLVGQGAGEKLFF. The rearrangement links TRBV4-3 to TRBJ1-4, with 12 bases matching TRBD1. Germline assignment: CDR1 LGHNA and CDR2 YSLEER. The length of the CDR3 is 16 residues. With 4 bases clipped from V and 8 bases from J, the junction kept 8 bases outside the gene matches.

There are a few counts of this clone. The chain couples TRBV6-5 to TRBJ1-4; D gene ambiguous. The CDR3 totals 13 residues. Trimming pared 6 bases from V and 0 bases from J, leaving 5 bases between. CDR1 is MNHEY and CDR2 is SVGAGI in the germline V gene. The CDR3 protein is CASRDSTNEKLFF. The CDR3, as DNA: TGTGCCAGCAGAGACTCAACTAATGAAAAACTGTTTTTT.

The CDR3 region has the DNA TGTGCCAGCAGCCTGGACAGGGAAAGTGAGCAGTTCTTC. This encodes CASSLDRESEQFF. The chain uses TRBV11-3 and TRBJ2-1, with 8 bases fitting TRBD1. The CDR3 loop spans 13 amino acids. The germline V gene has CDR1 SGHNT and CDR2 YENEEA. The V segment lost 5 bases and the J segment 9 bases; nucleotides outside the gene matches: 6.

This clone appeared a single time. The chain couples TRBV2 to TRBJ1-6, with 9 nucleotides matching TRBD1. The germline gives CDR1 SNHLY, CDR2 FYNNEI. V lost 2 bases and J lost 10; bases outside the gene matches: 6. This CDR3 region has 15 residues. The CDR3 sequence: CASSESGTGNSPLHF. The CDR3 DNA reads as TGTGCCAGCAGTGAATCCGGGACAGGGAACTCACCCCTCCACTTT.

V gene TRBV18 combines with J gene TRBJ1-2; 9 bases are a match to TRBD1. V was pared by 5 bases and J by 3 bases, with 13 bases of the junction left unmatched. This CDR3 contains 17 residues. Germline CDR1 reads KGHSH; CDR2 reads LQKENI. The CDR3 region has the DNA TGTGCCAGCTCATTTGGCGCAAACAGGGGGCGCGACTATGGCTACACCTTC. It is translated as CASSFGANRGRDYGYTF.

In DNA, the CDR3 is TGTGCCAGCAGCTTGACAGGAATCTCTGGAAACACCATATATTTT. Translated, it gives CASSLTGISGNTIYF. The genes are TRBV5-6 and TRBJ1-3, with D maybe TRBD1 (5 bases). The germline V and J ends were trimmed by 1 base and 0 bases, with 8 bases remaining between them. The CDR3 sequence is 15 residues long. Germline CDR1 SGHDT, CDR2 YYEEEE.

V is TRBV6-6 and J is TRBJ1-5; 8 positions agree with TRBD1. This CDR3 has 17 residues. Trimming took 5 bases from V and 2 from J; bases not matched to a gene: 11. The germline gives CDR1 MNHNY, CDR2 SVGAGI (reference sequence). CDR3 sequence: CASSHGLTGVGNQPQHF. CDR3 nucleotide sequence: TGTGCCAGCAGTCATGGGTTGACAGGGGTGGGCAATCAGCCCCAGCATTTT.